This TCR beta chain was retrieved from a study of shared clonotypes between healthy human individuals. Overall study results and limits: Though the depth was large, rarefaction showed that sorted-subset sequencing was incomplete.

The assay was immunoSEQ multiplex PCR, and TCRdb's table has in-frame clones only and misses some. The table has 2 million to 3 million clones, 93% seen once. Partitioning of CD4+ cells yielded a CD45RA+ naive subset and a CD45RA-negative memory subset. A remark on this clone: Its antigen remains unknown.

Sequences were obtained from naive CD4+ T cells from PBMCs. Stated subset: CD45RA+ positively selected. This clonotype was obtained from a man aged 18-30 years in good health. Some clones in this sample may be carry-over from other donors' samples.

CDR3 in DNA: TGCGCCAGCAGCCCTGGGACTAGCGGGAGTTATACGCAGTATTTT. This gives the protein CASSPGTSGSYTQYF. This chain joins TRBV5-1 and TRBJ2-3; TRBD2 agrees at 14 bases. From germline, CDR1 is SGHRS and CDR2 YFSETQ. The CDR3 covers 15 residues. The J segment lost 7 bases and the V segment lost 4 bases, leaving 5 bases of the junction unmatched.